This T cell receptor (beta chain) comes out of a study of T cells in Graves' hyperthyroidism and ophthalmopathy. Patients between 18 and 65 years old had hyperthyroidism, newly diagnosed and lasting under 2 months. The study left out patients who had uncontrolled infection, other autoimmune disease, pregnancy or lactation. TCR beta CDR3 sequences were amplified from RNA transcripts. The HTBI set primed first-round TCR CDR3 RT-PCR. MiXCR, applied by TCRdb to the multiplex PCR reads, yields one record per CDR3 protein. The table lists over 700,000 distinct CDR3 sequences, 18% of them singletons. CDR3 length: 15 amino acids. The germline gives CDR1 SEHNR, CDR2 FQNEAQ (reference sequence). V lost 2 bases and J lost 1, with 11 bases in between. The table lists this clonotype with a few counts. Its antigen is unidentified. Broader study findings: Blood also carried most thyroid clonotypes expanded above 0.001.

The J gene is TRBJ1-1, the V gene TRBV7-9; maybe TRBD1 (5 bases). The receptor was derived from a woman aged 50 to 65 with Graves' hyperthyroidism that later progressed to Graves' ophthalmopathy. The material sequenced was blood. This CDR3 is CASSLSGRANTEAFF. The CDR3, as DNA: TGTGCCAGCAGCTTATCAGGCAGGGCGAACACTGAAGCTTTCTTT. Looking up the rest from reference TRBV7-9 and TRBJ1-1 gives the full variable domain: DTGVSQNPRHKITKRGQNVTFRCDPISEHNRLYWYRQTLGQGPEFLTYFQNEAQLEKSRLLSDRFSAERPKGSFSTLEIQRTEQGDSAMYLCASSLSGRANTEAFFGQGTRLTVV.